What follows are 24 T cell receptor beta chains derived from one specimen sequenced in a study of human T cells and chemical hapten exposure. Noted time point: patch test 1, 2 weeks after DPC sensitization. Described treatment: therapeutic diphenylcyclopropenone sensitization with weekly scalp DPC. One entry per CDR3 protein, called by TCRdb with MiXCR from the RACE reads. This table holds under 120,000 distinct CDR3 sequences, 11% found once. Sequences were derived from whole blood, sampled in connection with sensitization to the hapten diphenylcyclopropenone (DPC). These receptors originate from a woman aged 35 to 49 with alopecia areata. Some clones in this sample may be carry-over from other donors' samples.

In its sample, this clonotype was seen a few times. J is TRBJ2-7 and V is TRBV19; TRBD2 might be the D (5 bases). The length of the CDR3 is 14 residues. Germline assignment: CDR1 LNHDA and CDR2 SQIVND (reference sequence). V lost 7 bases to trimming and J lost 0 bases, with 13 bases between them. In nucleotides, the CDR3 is TGTGCCAGTAAAGCGGCGGCTAGCTCCTACGAGCAGTACTTC. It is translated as CASKAAASSYEQYF. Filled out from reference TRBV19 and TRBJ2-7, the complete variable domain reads DGGITQSPKYLFRKEGQNVTLSCEQNLNHDAMYWYRQDPGQGLRLIYYSQIVNDFQKGDIAEGYSVSREKKESFPLTVTSAQKNPTAFYLCASKAAASSYEQYFGPGTRLTVT.

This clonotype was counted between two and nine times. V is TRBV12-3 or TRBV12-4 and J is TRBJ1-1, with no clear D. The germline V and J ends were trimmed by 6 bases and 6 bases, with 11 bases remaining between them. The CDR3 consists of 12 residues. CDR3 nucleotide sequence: TGTGCCAGCAGACCGGGTGGCGCTGAAGCTTTCTTT. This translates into CASRPGGAEAFF.

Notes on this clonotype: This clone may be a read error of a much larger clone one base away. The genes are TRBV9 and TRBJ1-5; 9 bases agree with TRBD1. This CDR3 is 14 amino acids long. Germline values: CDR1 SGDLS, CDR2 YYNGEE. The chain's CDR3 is CASSRDRDNRPQHF. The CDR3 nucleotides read TGTGCCAGCAGTCGGGACAGGGACAATCGGCCCCAGCATTTT.

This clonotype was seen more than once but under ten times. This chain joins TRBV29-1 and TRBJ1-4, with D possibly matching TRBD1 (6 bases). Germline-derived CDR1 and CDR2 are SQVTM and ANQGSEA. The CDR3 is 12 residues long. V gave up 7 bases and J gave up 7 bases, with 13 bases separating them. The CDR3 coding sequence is TGCAGCGCACAGGGTGGGAGTGAAAAACTGTTTTTT. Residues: CSAQGGSEKLFF.

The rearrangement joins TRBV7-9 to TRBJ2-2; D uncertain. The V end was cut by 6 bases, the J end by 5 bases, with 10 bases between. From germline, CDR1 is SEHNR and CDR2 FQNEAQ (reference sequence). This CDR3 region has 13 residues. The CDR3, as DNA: TGTGCCAGCAGGAAAGATCTGACCGGGGAGCTGTTTTTT. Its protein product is CASRKDLTGELFF.

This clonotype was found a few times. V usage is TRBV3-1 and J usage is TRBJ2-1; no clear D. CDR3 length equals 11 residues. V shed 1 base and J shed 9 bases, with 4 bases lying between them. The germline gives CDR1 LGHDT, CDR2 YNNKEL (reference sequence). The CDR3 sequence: CASSQVSEQFF. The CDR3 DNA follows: TGTGCCAGCAGCCAAGTTTCTGAGCAGTTCTTC.

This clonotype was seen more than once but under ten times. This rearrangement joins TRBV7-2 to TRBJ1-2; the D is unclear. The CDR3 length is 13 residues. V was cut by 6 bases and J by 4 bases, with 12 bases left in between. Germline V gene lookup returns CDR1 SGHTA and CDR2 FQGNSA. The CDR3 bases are TGTGCCAGCAGTACGGGAGGCCGCTATGGCTACACCTTC. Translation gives CASSTGGRYGYTF.

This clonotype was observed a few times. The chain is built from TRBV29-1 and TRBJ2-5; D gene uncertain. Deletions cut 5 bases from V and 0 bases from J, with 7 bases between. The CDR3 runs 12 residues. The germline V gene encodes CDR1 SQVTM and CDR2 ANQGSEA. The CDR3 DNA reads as TGCAGCGTTACTGGCCACCAAGAGACCCAGTACTTC. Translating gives CSVTGHQETQYF.

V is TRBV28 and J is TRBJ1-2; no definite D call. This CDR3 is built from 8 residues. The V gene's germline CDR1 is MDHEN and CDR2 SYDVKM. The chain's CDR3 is CAAGGYTF. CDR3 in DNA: TGTGCGGCCGGCGGCTACACCTTC.

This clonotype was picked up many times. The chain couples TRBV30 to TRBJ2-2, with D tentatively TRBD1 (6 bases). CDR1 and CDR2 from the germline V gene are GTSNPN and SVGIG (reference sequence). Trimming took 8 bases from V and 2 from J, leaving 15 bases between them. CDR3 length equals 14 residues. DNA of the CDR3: TGTGCCCAAACACAGGGATACAACACCGGGGAGCTGTTTTTT. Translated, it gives CAQTQGYNTGELFF.

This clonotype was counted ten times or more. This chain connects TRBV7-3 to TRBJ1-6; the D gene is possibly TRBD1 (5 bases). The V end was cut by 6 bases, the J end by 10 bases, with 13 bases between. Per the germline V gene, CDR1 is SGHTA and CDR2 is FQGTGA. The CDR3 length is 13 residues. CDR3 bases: TGTGCCAGCAGTTCAGGGTTACGGTCACCCCTCCACTTT. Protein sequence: CASSSGLRSPLHF. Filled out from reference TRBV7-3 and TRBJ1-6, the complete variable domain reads GAGVSQTPSNKVTEKGKYVELRCDPISGHTALYWYRQSLGQGPEFLIYFQGTGAADDSGLPNDRFFAVRPEGSVSTLKIQRTERGDSAVYLCASSSGLRSPLHFGNGTRLTVT.

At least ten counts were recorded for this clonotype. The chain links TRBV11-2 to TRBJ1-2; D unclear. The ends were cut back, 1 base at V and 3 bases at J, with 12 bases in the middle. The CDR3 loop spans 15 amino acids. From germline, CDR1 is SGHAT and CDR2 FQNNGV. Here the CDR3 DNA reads TGTGCCAGCAGCTTAGTGGCAGGCGGATACTATGGCTACACCTTC. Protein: CASSLVAGGYYGYTF.

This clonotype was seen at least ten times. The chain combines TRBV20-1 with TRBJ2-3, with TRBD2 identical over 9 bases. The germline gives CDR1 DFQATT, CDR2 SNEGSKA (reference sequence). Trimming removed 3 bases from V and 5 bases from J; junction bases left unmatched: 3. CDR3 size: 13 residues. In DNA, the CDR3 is TGCAGTGCTAGTCCTAGCGGGGTAGATACGCAGTATTTT. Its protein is CSASPSGVDTQYF.

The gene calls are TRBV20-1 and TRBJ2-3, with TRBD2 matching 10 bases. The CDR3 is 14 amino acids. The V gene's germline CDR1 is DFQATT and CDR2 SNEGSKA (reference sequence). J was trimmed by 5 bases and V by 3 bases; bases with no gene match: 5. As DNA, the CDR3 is TGCAGTGCTAGGGGCCTAGCGGGAGTAGATACGCAGTATTTT. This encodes CSARGLAGVDTQYF.

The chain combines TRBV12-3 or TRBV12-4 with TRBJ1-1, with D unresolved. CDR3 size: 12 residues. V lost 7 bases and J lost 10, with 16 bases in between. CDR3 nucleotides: TGTGCCAGCACCTCCGACACTCGGGTAGCTTTCTTT. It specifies CASTSDTRVAFF.

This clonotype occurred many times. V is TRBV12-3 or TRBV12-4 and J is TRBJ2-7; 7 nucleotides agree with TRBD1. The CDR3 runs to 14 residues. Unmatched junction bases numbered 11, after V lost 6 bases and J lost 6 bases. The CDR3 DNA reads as TGTGCCAGCAGCTCCACGGGACAGAAGATCGAGCAGTACTTC. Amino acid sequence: CASSSTGQKIEQYF.

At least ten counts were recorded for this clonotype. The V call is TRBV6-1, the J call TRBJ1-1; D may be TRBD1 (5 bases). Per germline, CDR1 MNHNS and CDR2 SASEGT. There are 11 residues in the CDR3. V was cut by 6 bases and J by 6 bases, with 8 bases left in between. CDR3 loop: CASRAGPEAFF. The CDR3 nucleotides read TGTGCCAGCAGGGCGGGACCTGAAGCTTTCTTT.

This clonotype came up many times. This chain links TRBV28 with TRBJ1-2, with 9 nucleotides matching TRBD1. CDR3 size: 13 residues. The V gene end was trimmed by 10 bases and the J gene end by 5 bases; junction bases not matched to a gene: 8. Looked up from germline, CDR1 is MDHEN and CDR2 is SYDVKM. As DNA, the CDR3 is TGTGCCACCCATGACAGGGGGGCTTATGGCTACACCTTC. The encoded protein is CATHDRGAYGYTF.

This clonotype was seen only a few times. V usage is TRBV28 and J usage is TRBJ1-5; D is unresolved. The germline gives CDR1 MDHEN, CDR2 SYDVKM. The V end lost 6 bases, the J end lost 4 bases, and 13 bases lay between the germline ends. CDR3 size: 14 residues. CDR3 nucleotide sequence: TGTGCCAGCAGGGAGCCTGGAGGGAATCAGCCCCAGCATTTT. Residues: CASREPGGNQPQHF.

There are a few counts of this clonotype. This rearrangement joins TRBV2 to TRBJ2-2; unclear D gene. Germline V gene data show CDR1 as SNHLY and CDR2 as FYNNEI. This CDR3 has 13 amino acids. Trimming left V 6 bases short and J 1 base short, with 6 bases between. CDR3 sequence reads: CASRHRNTGELFF. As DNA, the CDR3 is TGTGCCAGCAGACACAGGAACACCGGGGAGCTGTTTTTT. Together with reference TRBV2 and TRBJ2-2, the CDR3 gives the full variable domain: EPEVTQTPSHQVTQMGQEVILRCVPISNHLYFYWYRQILGQKVEFLVSFYNNEISEKSEIFDDQFSVERPDGSNFTLKIRSTKLEDSAMYFCASRHRNTGELFFGEGSRLTVL.

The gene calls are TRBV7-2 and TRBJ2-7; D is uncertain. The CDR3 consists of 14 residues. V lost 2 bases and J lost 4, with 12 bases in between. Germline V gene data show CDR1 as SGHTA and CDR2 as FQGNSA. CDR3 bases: TGTGCCAGCAGCTTAAAACCGGAGTTTTACGAGCAGTACTTC. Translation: CASSLKPEFYEQYF.

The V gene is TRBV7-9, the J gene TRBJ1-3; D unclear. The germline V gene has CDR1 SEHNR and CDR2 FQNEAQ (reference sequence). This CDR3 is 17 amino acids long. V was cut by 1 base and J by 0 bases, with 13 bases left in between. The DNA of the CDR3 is TGTGCCAGCAGCTTAGGGGCGGGAGCCCCCTCTGGAAACACCATATATTTT. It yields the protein CASSLGAGAPSGNTIYF.

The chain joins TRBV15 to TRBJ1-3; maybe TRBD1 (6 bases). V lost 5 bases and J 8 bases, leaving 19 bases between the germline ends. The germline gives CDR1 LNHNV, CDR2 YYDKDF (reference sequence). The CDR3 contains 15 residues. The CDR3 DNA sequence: TGTGCCACCAGCTATCCGGGGACACCCGGAGACACCATATATTTT. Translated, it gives CATSYPGTPGDTIYF.

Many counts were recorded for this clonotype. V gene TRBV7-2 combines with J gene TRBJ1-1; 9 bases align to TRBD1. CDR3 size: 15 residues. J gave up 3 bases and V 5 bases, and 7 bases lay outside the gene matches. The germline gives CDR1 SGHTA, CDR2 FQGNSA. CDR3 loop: CASSLQGAQYTEAFF. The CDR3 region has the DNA TGTGCCAGCAGCCTACAGGGGGCGCAGTACACTGAAGCTTTCTTT.